This TCR beta chain was identified during a study of Ad26.COV2.S vaccination and SARS-CoV-2 variants (dated by TCRdb to 2020 to 2023). Regarding the study in general: Vaccine-arm donors were drawn from COV1001, a multicentre, randomized, double-blind, placebo-controlled phase I-IIa trial of Ad26.COV2.S in healthy adults. Ad26.COV2.S was given intramuscularly at 5x10^10 or 1x10^11 viral particles, as a single shot or as two shots 56 days apart. Sequencing of the TCRbeta repertoire served to evaluate the specificity and breadth of SARS-CoV-2-reactive T cell receptors following Ad26.COV2.S vaccination. A total of approximately 30 samples were included in the TCR-sequenced set, comprising around 19 Ad26.COV2.S vaccine recipients, 5 placebo recipients and 8 SARS-CoV-2 convalescent individuals. Trial participants were randomized into five groups of five: low-dose or high-dose Ad26.COV2.S given once or twice, or placebo on both occasions. Throughout the experiments and outcome assessment, investigators stayed blinded to trial group allocation.

The immunoSEQ Assay was used to sequence TCRbeta CDR3 regions. After extraction, genomic DNA underwent amplification by bias-controlled multiplex PCR, followed by high-throughput sequencing. On the study's bioinformatics: To quantify the absolute abundance of every unique TCRbeta CDR3 region, sequences were collapsed and filtered. T cell fraction was estimated by normalization of TCRbeta template counts to usable DNA, with usable DNA being measured through amplification of reference genes present in all nucleated cells. Repertoire TCRs were annotated as SARS-CoV-2-specific when V gene, CDR3 amino acid sequence and J gene were exactly matched to a known reactive TCR set. The reference SARS-CoV-2 TCR set was obtained from MIRA and was filtered for enrichment in COVID-19-positive ImmuneCODE repertoires, whereby public or cross-reactive TCRs were removed. Based on the MIRA antigens, annotated TCRs were further analysed at the level of specific ORF or position within ORF. Breadth was defined as the number of annotated unique rearrangements divided by the total number of unique productive rearrangements, and depth was defined as the summed frequency of the annotated unique rearrangements. Group comparisons of TCR breadth used two-sided Wilcoxon rank-sum tests. Drawn from immuneACCESS, this table holds only the in-frame rearrangements with V and J called that TCRdb kept. Clones are partly lost; checked studies trace under half to an unresolved V gene and leave the rest unexplained. The DNA gave D and trimming, while V, J and clone size come from that table. This sample holds hundreds of thousands of clones; about nine tenths were observed only once. Together, the top ten hold around 3.6% of the sample.

The intended sense of this specimen's treatment or condition label: about 20 received Ad26.COV2.S at low or high dose, single or two shots; 5 received placebo; per-sample allocation not given. For vaccine and placebo recipients, the sequenced repertoires came from samples collected on day 63 after the first injection. Between 29 July and 7 August 2020, Cohort 1b enrolled 20 to 30 adults aged 18-55 years at one site in Boston, USA. Ad26.COV2.S was a replication-incompetent adenovirus type 26 vector expressing a prefusion-stabilized SARS-CoV-2 spike protein from the original Wuhan strain. Taken from cysteine to phenylalanine, the CDR3 has 16 residues. Here the CDR3 DNA is all that survives: 48 bases in frame from base 1. Clipping removes 5 bases from V and 4 bases from J, with 8 as the unmatched junction base count. CDR1 SGHAT and CDR2 FQDESV were looked up in the germline V gene (reference sequence).

Remarks on this clone: Its antigen specificity is not known. Within one base of it there is no much larger clone, and no base qualities were kept.

The study at large found these results: The study was not powered for comparison of responses between vaccine doses or regimens. Vaccine and placebo recipients had similar non-spike TCR breadth, a finding consistent with the vaccine containing only spike. After vaccination, spike-specific CD8+ and CD4+ T cell responses were reported to show substantial breadth. The authors noted that total T cell responses may have been underestimated by the TCR breadth and depth analyses. Compared with placebo recipients, Ad26.COV2.S recipients showed higher spike-specific TCR breadth (P = 0.0014).

The sample consisted of peripheral blood, taken in a trial of Ad26.COV2.S vaccine versus placebo. The V and J segments used are TRBV11-1 and TRBJ1-6, with TRBD1 identical over 7 junction bases. This receptor was identified in a person aged 18 to 59 who received the Ad26.COV2.S COVID-19 vaccine or a placebo. The CDR3 corresponds to CASSLLGQEYNSPLHF. The nucleotides read TGTGCCAGCAGCCTGCTCGGACAGGAGTATAATTCACCCCTCCACTTT. Supplemented by the reference TRBV11-1 and TRBJ1-6 proteins around the CDR3, the complete variable domain is EAEVAQSPRYKITEKSQAVAFWCDPISGHATLYWYRQILGQGPELLVQFQDESVVDDSQLPKDRFSAERLKGVDSTLKIQPAELGDSAMYLCASSLLGQEYNSPLHFGNGTRLTVT.